This T cell receptor beta chain was captured by sequencing in a study of control samples from healthy donors and cancer patients. The germline V gene encodes CDR1 MNHEY and CDR2 SVGAGI. V was pared by 3 bases and J by 0 bases, with 3 bases between. CDR3 length: 13 amino acids. The protocol was immunoSEQ multiplex PCR, while the TCRdb copy is restricted to in-frame clones and leaves out a portion. Seen here are about 28,000 clones, around 92% observed once, and the top ten hold approximately 12%. This sequence joins TRBV6-5 and TRBJ1-3; unclear D gene. Input material: PBMCs. This sequence was found in a man aged 45-65 years with lung cancer. The CDR3 loop reads CASSYSSGNTIYF. CDR3 sequence (DNA): TGTGCCAGCAGTTATAGCTCTGGAAACACCATATATTTT.